This T cell receptor (beta chain) was sequenced in a study of neurological immune-mediated disorders. As for the cDNA, it was generated by 5'RACE with 10-nucleotide random UMIs. Every sequencing run gave over 190 million TCR-beta sequences, taken from 15-18 subjects. Via MiXCR, TCRdb re-called the 5' RACE reads, giving one row per CDR3 protein. The table lists roughly 57,000 distinct CDR3 sequences, less than 25% of them singletons, with about 4.5% in the top ten. Regarding time point: technical triplicate 2. 2 million PBMCs stored at -80 C were the source of the unsorted libraries. CDR3 length: 17 residues. V lost 6 bases, J lost 4 bases, and 10 bases stayed unmatched. Germline lookup yields CDR1 DFQATT and CDR2 SNEGSKA (reference sequence). Study-wide results and caveats: HTLV-1-associated myelopathy had the most TCR clonal expansion, and multiple sclerosis had the least, less than healthy controls.

The table lists this clonotype with many counts. What it binds is not known. Material for sequencing was PBMCs. The TCR was taken from a man between 60 and 75 years old with HTLV-1-associated myelopathy (HAM/TSP). This chain uses TRBV20-1 with TRBJ2-2, with 14 bases matching TRBD2. The chain's CDR3 is CSATPGLAGGVTGELFF. The CDR3 region has the DNA TGCAGTGCAACCCCCGGACTAGCGGGAGGAGTCACCGGGGAGCTGTTTTTT.